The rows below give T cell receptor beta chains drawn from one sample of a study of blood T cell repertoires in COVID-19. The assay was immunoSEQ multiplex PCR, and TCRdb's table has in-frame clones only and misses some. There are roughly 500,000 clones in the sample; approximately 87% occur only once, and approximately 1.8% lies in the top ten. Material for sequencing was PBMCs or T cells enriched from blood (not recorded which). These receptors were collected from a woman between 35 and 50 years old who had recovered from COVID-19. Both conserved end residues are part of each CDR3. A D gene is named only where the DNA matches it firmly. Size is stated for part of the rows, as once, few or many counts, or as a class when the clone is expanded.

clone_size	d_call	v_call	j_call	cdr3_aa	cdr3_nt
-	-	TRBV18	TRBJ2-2	CASSYRQENTGELFF	TGTGCCAGCTCATACAGACAGGAGAACACCGGGGAGCTGTTTTTT
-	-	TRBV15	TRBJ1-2	CATSREGRGAYGYTF	TGTGCCACCAGCAGAGAAGGTAGAGGAGCCTATGGCTACACCTTC
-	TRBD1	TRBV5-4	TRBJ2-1	CASSDRAGHNEQFF	TGTGCCAGCAGCGACAGGGCAGGTCACAATGAGCAGTTCTTC
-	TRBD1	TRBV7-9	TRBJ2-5	CASSLGNRDRVWQTQYF	TGTGCCAGCAGCTTAGGAAACCGGGACAGGGTATGGCAGACCCAGTACTTC
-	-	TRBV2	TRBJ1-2	CASRPENYGYTF	TGTGCCAGCCGCCCAGAAAACTATGGCTACACCTTC
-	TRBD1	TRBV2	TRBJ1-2	CASSEYRGTNYGYTF	TGTGCCAGCAGTGAATACAGGGGAACTAACTATGGCTACACCTTC
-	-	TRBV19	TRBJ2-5	CASSMRWEAQETQYF	TGTGCCAGTAGTATGAGGTGGGAGGCCCAAGAGACCCAGTACTTC
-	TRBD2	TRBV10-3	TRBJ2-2	CAIGGPAGEGTGELFF	TGTGCCATCGGAGGTCCGGCGGGAGAAGGGACCGGGGAGCTGTTTTTT
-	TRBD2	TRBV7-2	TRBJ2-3	CASSFDSGSELTQYF	TGTGCCAGCAGCTTCGATAGCGGGTCGGAACTTACGCAGTATTTT
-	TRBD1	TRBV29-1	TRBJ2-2	CSVRVGTGNTGELFF	TGCAGCGTCCGCGTTGGGACAGGGAACACCGGGGAGCTGTTTTTT
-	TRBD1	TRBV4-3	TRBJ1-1	CASSQGGGGQNTEAFF	TGCGCCAGCAGCCAAGGAGGGGGCGGACAGAACACTGAAGCTTTCTTT
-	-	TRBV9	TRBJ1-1	CASSASQGEAFF	TGTGCCAGCAGCGCTTCACAGGGTGAAGCTTTCTTT
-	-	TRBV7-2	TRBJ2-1	CASSLGRVNEQFF	TGTGCCAGCAGCTTAGGTCGTGTCAATGAGCAGTTCTTC
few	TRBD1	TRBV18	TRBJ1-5	CASSPRDSSNQPQHF	TGTGCCAGCTCACCTAGGGACAGCAGCAATCAGCCCCAGCATTTT
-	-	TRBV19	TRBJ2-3	CASSTRGPSTDTQYF	TGTGCCAGTAGTACCAGGGGCCCATCAACAGATACGCAGTATTTT
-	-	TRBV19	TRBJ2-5	CASSTRTEAETQYF	TGTGCCAGTAGTACGAGGACAGAAGCAGAGACCCAGTACTTC
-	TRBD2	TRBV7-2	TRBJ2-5	CASGLAGLQETQYF	TGTGCCAGCGGTTTAGCGGGACTTCAAGAGACCCAGTACTTC
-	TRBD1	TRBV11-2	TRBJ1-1	CASSIGTGNTEAFF	TGTGCCAGCAGCATCGGGACAGGGAACACTGAAGCTTTCTTT
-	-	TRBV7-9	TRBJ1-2	CASSNTGLRYTF	TGTGCCAGCAGTAATACAGGGTTGCGCTACACCTTC
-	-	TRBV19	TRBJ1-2	CASSIPQGIGYGYTF	TGTGCCAGTAGTATTCCACAGGGTATCGGCTATGGCTACACCTTC
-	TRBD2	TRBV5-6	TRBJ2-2	CASSPWGISGRLPGELFF	TGTGCCAGCAGCCCCTGGGGCATTAGCGGGAGGCTCCCCGGGGAGCTGTTTTTT
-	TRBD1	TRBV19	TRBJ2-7	CASSLSTGGYEQYF	TGTGCCAGTAGCCTATCGACAGGGGGCTACGAGCAGTACTTC
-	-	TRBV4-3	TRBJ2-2	CASSHQVSNGELFF	TGCGCCAGCAGCCACCAGGTGTCGAACGGGGAGCTGTTTTTT
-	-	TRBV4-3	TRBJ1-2	CASSQDGEGTNNYGYTF	TGCGCCAGCAGCCAAGATGGGGAGGGCACGAATAACTATGGCTACACCTTC
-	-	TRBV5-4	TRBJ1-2	CASKTAQGNYGYTF	TGTGCCAGCAAAACTGCCCAGGGGAACTATGGCTACACCTTC
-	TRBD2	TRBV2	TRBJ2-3	CASRSIGTSGMSDTQYF	TGTGCCAGCAGATCTATTGGGACTAGCGGGATGTCAGATACGCAGTATTTT
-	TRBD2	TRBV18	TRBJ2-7	CASSPPSGRASAEQYF	TGTGCCAGCTCACCACCTAGCGGGAGGGCCTCGGCCGAGCAGTACTTC
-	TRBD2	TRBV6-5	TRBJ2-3	CASSSAGARTDTQYF	TGTGCCAGCAGTTCAGCGGGGGCCCGCACAGATACGCAGTATTTT
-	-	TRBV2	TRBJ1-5	CASSEVGQGQPQHF	TGTGCCAGCAGTGAAGTAGGTCAGGGTCAGCCCCAGCATTTT
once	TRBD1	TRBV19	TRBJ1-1	CASSSKGAAGAFF	TGTGCCAGTAGTAGTAAGGGGGCAGCGGGAGCTTTCTTT
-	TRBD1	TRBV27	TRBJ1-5	CASSSRQGQDQPQHF	TGTGCCAGCAGTTCGCGACAGGGTCAGGATCAGCCCCAGCATTTT
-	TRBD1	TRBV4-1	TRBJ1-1	CASSHYSTGTEAEAFF	TGCGCCAGCAGCCACTACTCGACAGGGACTGAAGCTGAAGCTTTCTTT
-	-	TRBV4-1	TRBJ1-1	CASSQQANTEAFF	TGCGCCAGCAGCCAACAGGCGAACACTGAAGCTTTCTTT
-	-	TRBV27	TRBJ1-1	CASKKWTDGGRWKDTEAFF	TGTGCCAGCAAAAAATGGACGGACGGGGGTCGGTGGAAGGACACTGAAGCTTTCTTT
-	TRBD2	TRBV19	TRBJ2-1	CASSGLRETGNEQFF	TGTGCCAGTAGTGGGCTGCGGGAGACGGGTAATGAGCAGTTCTTC
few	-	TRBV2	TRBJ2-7	CASTTRISYEQYF	TGTGCCAGCACCACGCGGATCTCCTACGAGCAGTACTTC
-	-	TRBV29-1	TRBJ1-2	CSVLREFGYGYTF	TGCAGCGTCCTCAGGGAATTTGGCTATGGCTACACCTTC
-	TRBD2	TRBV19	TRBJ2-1	CASSISGLAGGPRFYNEQFF	TGTGCCAGTAGTATATCGGGACTAGCGGGAGGGCCGAGGTTTTACAATGAGCAGTTCTTC
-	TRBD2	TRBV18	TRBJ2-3	CASSPLSSGDTDTQYF	TGTGCCAGCTCACCACTGTCTAGCGGGGACACAGATACGCAGTATTTT
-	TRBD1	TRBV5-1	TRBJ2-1	CASSRQGPNEQFF	TGCGCCAGCAGCAGACAGGGGCCCAATGAGCAGTTCTTC
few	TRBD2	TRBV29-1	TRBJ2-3	CSVGRTSGSTDTQYF	TGCAGCGTTGGGAGGACTAGCGGGAGCACAGATACGCAGTATTTT
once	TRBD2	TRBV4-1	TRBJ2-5	CASSVGRGLGQETQYF	TGCGCCAGCAGCGTAGGGCGGGGACTAGGCCAAGAGACCCAGTACTTC
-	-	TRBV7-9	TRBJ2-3	CASSELGWEVGTDTQYF	TGTGCCAGCAGTGAGCTAGGGTGGGAGGTTGGAACAGATACGCAGTATTTT
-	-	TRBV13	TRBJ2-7	CASSSRSEQYF	TGTGCCAGCAGCTCGCGTTCCGAGCAGTACTTC
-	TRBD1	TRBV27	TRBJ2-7	CASSPQRKGTGFLYEQYF	TGTGCCAGCAGTCCACAACGGAAAGGGACAGGGTTTCTCTACGAGCAGTACTTC
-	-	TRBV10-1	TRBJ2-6	CASCRGNSSGANVLTF	TGCGCCAGCTGCCGGGGAAACAGCTCTGGGGCCAACGTCCTGACTTTC
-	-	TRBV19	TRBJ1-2	CASSIDRGVGGYTF	TGTGCCAGTAGTATAGATCGGGGGGTCGGTGGCTACACCTTC
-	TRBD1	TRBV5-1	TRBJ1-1	CASSLQGVNTEAFF	TGCGCCAGCAGCTTGCAGGGGGTGAACACTGAAGCTTTCTTT
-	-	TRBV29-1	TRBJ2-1	CSVREGGALNEQFF	TGCAGCGTACGGGAAGGAGGCGCCCTCAATGAGCAGTTCTTC
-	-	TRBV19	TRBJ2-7	CASSIKGDFYEQYF	TGTGCCAGTAGTATCAAGGGAGATTTCTACGAGCAGTACTTC
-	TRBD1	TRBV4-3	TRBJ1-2	CASSQETSGGYGYTF	TGCGCCAGCAGCCAGGAGACGTCAGGGGGCTATGGCTACACCTTC
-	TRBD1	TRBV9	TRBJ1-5	CASSEGQGFDQPQHF	TGTGCCAGCAGCGAGGGACAGGGATTTGATCAGCCCCAGCATTTT
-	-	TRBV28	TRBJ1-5	CASSDITYSNQPQHF	TGTGCCAGCAGTGACATTACCTATAGCAATCAGCCCCAGCATTTT
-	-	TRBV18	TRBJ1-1	CASSAQGPWAEAFF	TGTGCCAGCTCAGCCCAGGGGCCGTGGGCTGAAGCTTTCTTT